This note documents a single T cell receptor (beta chain) sequence. Which antigen it targets is not known. No much larger clone is present one base from it, and per-base qualities are unavailable. V lost 6 bases and J lost 11 bases; the stretch between them is 13 bases long. The CDR3 covers 11 residues, taking in both the cysteine and the phenylalanine. Only CDR3 DNA remains: 33 bases, in frame from the first base. These data come from a study of human T cells and chemical hapten exposure (dated by TCRdb to the early 2020s). With respect to the entire study: Libraries were pooled for sequencing, and per-sample TCR yields varied mainly because of small differences in library volumes within the pool. Peripheral blood TCR repertoire changes were tracked in vivo in alopecia patients during primary and secondary sensitization to the hapten diphenylcyclopropenone (DPC). Both TCR alpha and TCR beta chains were sequenced from each blood RNA sample. Findings and caveats that apply to the study as a whole: Repeated subsampling changed both the strength of the expansion versus patch-test correlation and the threshold at which the correlation became significant. The number of TCRs above 1 in 1000 frequency did not change with DPC sensitization; there was no evidence of global repertoire structure alterations.

Receptor amplification or capture employed RACE. TCRdb names NextSeq 500 as the instrument used. During library preparation, unique molecular identifiers were attached to individual cDNA molecules so that TCRs could be counted quantitatively and reproducibly. Turning to the authors' computational methods: Samples had a median of 95,638 TCRs, with a range from about 23,224 to 750,000. V, J and CDR3 annotation of the TCR reads was carried out using the Decombinator software suite. For the PS versus PT1 abundance plots, all samples were subsampled to the same number of TCRs (28,000). Expanded TCRs were defined as absent before sensitization and observed at least eight times at the 2-week time point. The public reads were quality trimmed at Q25 with fastp and then assembled into clones with MiXCR by TCRdb, keeping productive beta chains. Rows matching on CDR3 protein sequence are summarized as one entry with the most common DNA and genes. None of the V and J calls come from the authors' own analysis; TCRdb made them. The sample profile shows about 130,000 distinct CDR3 sequences; about 9.4% of them were found once. The top ten clones comprise under 2% of the sample.

Per the publication, the time point label means: healthy volunteer bleed at 2 weeks. Total RNA was extracted from unfractionated whole blood that had been collected in Tempus Blood RNA tubes. Five or six healthy volunteers served as TCR sequencing controls and were bled at day 0, 2 weeks and 6 weeks. This TCR was recovered from a male donor in good health. Some clones in this sample may be carry-over from other donors' samples. The chain is made from TRBV12-3 or TRBV12-4 and TRBJ1-1, with TRBD1 tentatively as D gene (6 bases match). Sequenced sample: whole blood. The nucleotide sequence reads as follows: TGTGCCAGCAGCCCTCAGGGGTTTGCTTTCTTT. This sequence encodes CASSPQGFAFF.